This T cell receptor beta chain derives from a study of CD8+ T cells in alopecia areata. Across the study: Administration of oral tofacitinib to treated patients was at 5 to 10 mg twice daily. The study gave tofacitinib for 6 to 18 months, then 6 months off drug.

Findings and caveats of the study: Clonality was higher in lesional than normal scalp, especially in alopecia totalis/universalis.

Remarks on this clone: The antigen remains undetermined.

The ends were cut back, 5 bases at V and 3 bases at J, with 13 bases in the middle. This CDR3 has 14 residues. The germline gives CDR1 SGHTA, CDR2 FQGTGA. Isolation of CD4+ and CD8+ T cells from PBMCs was achieved by sorting. Once RNA had been extracted, it was reverse transcribed into cDNA to act as the sequencing template. Assay used: immunoSEQ multiplex PCR; TCRdb lists only in-frame clones, some missing. Among more than 200,000 clones listed, 67% were seen once. This sample comprised CD4+ T cells sorted from blood, obtained at week 0. The chain links TRBV7-3 to TRBJ1-1, with no clear D. The origin of this receptor is a human donor with alopecia areata. The CDR3 protein is CASSIAAGDTEAFF. DNA of the CDR3: TGTGCCAGCAGCATCGCGGCTGGGGACACTGAAGCTTTCTTT.